This record looks at one T cell receptor beta chain sequence and its context. Its antigen is still unknown. Blood genomic DNA input for TRB amplification was about 240-550 ng. This entry is derived from a study of T and B cells in COVID-19 patients. Findings and caveats of the study: Patients with COVID-19 reportedly showed strongly skewed T cell receptor beta variable and joining gene usage.

Germline lookup yields CDR1 SQVTM and CDR2 ANQGSEA. The V gene end was trimmed by 8 bases and the J gene end by 2 bases; junction bases not matched to a gene: 7. The CDR3 has 14 amino acids. BIOMED2 TRB-A/B primer pools were used in multiplex TRB PCR. In TCRdb, the multiplex PCR reads were re-called with MiXCR into one record per CDR3 protein. The data show under 8,000 distinct CDR3 sequences, approximately 24% seen once. The chain is built from TRBV29-1 and TRBJ2-3; 10 nucleotides match TRBD1. Sequencing used blood. This receptor was identified in a human donor with active COVID-19. The CDR3 region has the DNA TGCAGCTTCCGGGACAGGGGCTCCACAGATACGCAGTATTTT. Protein sequence: CSFRDRGSTDTQYF.